This T cell receptor beta chain was observed in a study of metastatic and nonmetastatic thyroid tumors. For the study at large: Thyroid patients, malignant and benign, had repertoires compared across blood and tumor or nodule tissue.

Each patient came to thyroid surgery without any prior treatment (of any kind). MiXCR was used by TCRdb to re-call the PCR reads. The sample contains roughly 40,000 clones, about 15% of which appear only once. This clone was seen repeatedly, ten times or more. What was sequenced was blood. This sequence originates from a male donor with papillary thyroid cancer or a benign thyroid nodule (not recorded which). Some clones in this sample may be carry-over from other donors' samples.

The CDR3 sequence is CASSLHRADNPSYEQYF. The CDR3 coding sequence is TGTGCCAGCAGCCTACATAGGGCGGACAACCCTTCCTACGAGCAGTACTTC. V gene TRBV7-8 combines with J gene TRBJ2-7, with D perhaps TRBD1 (5 bases). The V gene's germline CDR1 is SGHVS and CDR2 FQNEAQ. Trimming removed 5 bases at V and 1 base at J, with 21 bases between. The CDR3 contains 17 residues. Together with reference TRBV7-8 and TRBJ2-7, the CDR3 gives the full variable domain: GAGVSQSPRYKVAKRGQDVALRCDPISGHVSLFWYQQALGQGPEFLTYFQNEAQLDKSGLPSDRFFAERPEGSVSTLKIQRTQQEDSAVYLCASSLHRADNPSYEQYFGPGTRLTVT.